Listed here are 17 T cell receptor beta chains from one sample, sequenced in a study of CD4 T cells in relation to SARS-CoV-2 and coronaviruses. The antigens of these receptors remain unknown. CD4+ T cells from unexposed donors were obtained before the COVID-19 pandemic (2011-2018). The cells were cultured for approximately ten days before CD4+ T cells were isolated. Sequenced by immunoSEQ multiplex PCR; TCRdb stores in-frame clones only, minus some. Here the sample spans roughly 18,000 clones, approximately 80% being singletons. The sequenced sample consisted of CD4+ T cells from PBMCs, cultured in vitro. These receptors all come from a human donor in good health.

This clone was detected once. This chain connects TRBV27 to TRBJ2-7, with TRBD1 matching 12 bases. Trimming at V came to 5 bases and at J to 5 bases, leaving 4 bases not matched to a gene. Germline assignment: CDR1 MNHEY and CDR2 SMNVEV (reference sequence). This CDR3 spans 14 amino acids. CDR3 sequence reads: CASSRGTGGHEQYF. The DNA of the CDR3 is TGTGCCAGCAGTAGGGGGACAGGGGGCCACGAGCAGTACTTC.

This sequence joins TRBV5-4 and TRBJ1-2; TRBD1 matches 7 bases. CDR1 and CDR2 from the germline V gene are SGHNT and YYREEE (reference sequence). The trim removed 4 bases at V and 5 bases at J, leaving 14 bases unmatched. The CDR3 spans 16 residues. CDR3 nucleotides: TGTGCCAGCAGCCCCACCACATCCGGGACAGATTATGGCTACACCTTC. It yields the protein CASSPTTSGTDYGYTF.

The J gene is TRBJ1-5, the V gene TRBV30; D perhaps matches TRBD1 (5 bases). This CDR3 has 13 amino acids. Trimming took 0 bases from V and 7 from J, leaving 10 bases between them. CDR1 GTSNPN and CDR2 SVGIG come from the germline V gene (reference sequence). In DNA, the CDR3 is TGTGCCTGGAGTGTAGAGGGGAACCAGCCCCAGCATTTT. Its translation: CAWSVEGNQPQHF.

In nucleotides, the CDR3 is TGCGCCAGCAGCCGGCCTATTATTGGAAACACCATATATTTT. Amino acid sequence: CASSRPIIGNTIYF. The V gene is TRBV4-1, the J gene TRBJ1-3, with D hard to call. V was pared by 4 bases and J by 3 bases, with 10 bases between. The CDR3 contains 14 residues. Per the germline V gene, CDR1 is MGHRA and CDR2 is YSYEKL.

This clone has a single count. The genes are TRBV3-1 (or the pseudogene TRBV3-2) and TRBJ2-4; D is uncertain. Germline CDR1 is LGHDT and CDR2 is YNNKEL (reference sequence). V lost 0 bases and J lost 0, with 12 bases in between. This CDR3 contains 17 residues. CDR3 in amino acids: CASSQDYRPLAKNIQYF. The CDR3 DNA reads TGTGCCAGCAGCCAAGACTACCGACCCCTAGCCAAAAACATTCAGTACTTC.

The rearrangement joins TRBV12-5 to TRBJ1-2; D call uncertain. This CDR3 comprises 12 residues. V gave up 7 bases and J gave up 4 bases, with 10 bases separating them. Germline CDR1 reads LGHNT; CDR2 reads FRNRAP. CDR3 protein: CASDKDGYGYTF. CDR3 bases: TGTGCTAGTGATAAGGACGGCTATGGCTACACCTTC.

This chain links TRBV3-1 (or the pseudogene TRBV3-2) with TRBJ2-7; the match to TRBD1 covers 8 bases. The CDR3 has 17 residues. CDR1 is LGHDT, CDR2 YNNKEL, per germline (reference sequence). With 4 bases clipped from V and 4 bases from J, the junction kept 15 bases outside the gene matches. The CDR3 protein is CASSRSSRTGSGYEQYF. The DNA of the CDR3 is TGTGCCAGCAGCCGCAGCTCGAGGACAGGGAGCGGTTACGAGCAGTACTTC.

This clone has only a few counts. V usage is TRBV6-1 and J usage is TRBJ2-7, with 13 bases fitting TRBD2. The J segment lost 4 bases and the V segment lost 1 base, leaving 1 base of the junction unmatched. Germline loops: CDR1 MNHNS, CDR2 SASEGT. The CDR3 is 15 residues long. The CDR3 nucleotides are TGTGCCAGCAGTGAAGGGACTAGCGGGAGTTACGAGCAGTACTTC. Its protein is CASSEGTSGSYEQYF.

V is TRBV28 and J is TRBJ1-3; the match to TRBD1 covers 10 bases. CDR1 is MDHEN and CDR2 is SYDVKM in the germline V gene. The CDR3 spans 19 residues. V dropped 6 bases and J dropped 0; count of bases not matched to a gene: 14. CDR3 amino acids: CASSTPGQGRPSSGNTIYF. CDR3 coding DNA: TGTGCCAGCAGCACTCCGGGACAGGGGCGACCTTCCTCTGGAAACACCATATATTTT.

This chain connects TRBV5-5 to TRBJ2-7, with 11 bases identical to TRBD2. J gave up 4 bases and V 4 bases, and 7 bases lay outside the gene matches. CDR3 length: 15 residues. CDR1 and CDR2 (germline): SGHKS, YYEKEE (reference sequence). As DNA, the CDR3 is TGTGCCAGCAGCAAAGGGACTAGCGGAGAATACGAGCAGTACTTC. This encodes CASSKGTSGEYEQYF.

The CDR3 nucleotides read TGTGCCAGCAGCAGAACAGGGATATATGGCTACACCTTC. Its translation: CASSRTGIYGYTF. The chain has TRBV27 and TRBJ1-2, with TRBD1 as a possible D gene (6 bases). Germline V gene data show CDR1 as MNHEY and CDR2 as SMNVEV (reference sequence). This CDR3 contains 13 residues. The V and J ends lost 6 bases and 5 bases respectively, with 13 bases between them.

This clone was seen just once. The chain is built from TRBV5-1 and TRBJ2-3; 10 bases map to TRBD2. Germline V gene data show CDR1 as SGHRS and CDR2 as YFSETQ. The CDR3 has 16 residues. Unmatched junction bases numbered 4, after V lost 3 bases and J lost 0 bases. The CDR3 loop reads CASSSLTSGSTDTQYF. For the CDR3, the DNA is TGCGCCAGCAGCTCCCTGACTAGCGGGAGCACAGATACGCAGTATTTT.

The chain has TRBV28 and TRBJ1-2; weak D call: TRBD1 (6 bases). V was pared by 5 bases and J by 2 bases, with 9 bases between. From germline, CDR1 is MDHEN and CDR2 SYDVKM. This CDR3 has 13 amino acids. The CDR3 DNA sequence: TGTGCCAGCAGTCTTACAGGGAACTATGGCTACACCTTC. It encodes CASSLTGNYGYTF.

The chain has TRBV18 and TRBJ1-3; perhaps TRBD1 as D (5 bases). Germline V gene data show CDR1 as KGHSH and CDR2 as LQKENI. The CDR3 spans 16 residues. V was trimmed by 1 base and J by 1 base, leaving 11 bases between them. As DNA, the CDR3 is TGTGCCAGCTCACCACAGGACATCGCTTCTGGAAACACCATATATTTT. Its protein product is CASSPQDIASGNTIYF.

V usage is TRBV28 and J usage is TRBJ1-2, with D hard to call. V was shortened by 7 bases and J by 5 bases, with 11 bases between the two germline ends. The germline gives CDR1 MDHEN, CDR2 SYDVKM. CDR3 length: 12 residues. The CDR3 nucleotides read TGTGCCAGCACGCAGACTCTATATGGCTACACCTTC. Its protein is CASTQTLYGYTF.

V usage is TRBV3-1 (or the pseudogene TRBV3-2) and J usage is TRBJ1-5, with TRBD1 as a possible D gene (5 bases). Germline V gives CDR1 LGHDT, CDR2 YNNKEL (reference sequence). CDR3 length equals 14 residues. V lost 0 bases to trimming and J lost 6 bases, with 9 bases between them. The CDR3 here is CASSQEVGGQPQHF. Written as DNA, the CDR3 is TGTGCCAGCAGCCAAGAGGTTGGGGGTCAGCCCCAGCATTTT.

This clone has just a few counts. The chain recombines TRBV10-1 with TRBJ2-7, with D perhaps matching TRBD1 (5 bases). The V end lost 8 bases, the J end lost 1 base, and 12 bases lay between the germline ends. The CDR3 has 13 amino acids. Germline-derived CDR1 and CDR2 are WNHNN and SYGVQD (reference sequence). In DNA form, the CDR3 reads TGCGCCAGCCAAAGGACACATTCCTACGAGCAGTACTTC. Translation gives CASQRTHSYEQYF.